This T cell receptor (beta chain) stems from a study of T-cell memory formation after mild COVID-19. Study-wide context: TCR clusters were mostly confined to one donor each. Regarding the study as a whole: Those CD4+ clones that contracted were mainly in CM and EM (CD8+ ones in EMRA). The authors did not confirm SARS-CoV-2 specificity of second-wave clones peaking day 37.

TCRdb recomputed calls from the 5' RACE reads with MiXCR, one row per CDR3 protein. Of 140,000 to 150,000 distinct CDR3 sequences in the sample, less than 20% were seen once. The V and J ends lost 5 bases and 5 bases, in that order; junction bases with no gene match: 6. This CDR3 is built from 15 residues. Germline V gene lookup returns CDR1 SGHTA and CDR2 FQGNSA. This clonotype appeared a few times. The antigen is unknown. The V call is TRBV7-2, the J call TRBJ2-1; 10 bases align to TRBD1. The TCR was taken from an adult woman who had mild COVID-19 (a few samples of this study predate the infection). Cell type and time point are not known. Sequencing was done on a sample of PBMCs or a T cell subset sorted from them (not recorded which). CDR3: CASSRDRGQDNEQFF. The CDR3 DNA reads TGTGCCAGCAGCCGAGACAGGGGGCAAGACAATGAGCAGTTCTTC.